This T cell receptor (beta chain) was sequenced during a study of cytomegalovirus exposure and HLA in healthy donors. Study results and limitations: Reportedly, fewer N-insertions than the roughly 700-donor mean appeared in an Asian-associated ancestry cluster in a later analysis.

Use of 60 Vbeta and 13 Jbeta primers characterized the PCR. Generated by immunoSEQ multiplex PCR, the TCRdb table keeps only in-frame clones and is missing some. This sample yields about 140,000 clones, of which around 86% are seen a single time; 1.2% belongs to the top ten. In regard to this clone: The antigen is unknown.

Although they were nominally healthy when sampled, donors likely had unrecorded immune exposures. Germline V gene lookup returns CDR1 MNHNS and CDR2 SASEGT. V lost 6 bases and J lost 0, with 8 bases in between. The CDR3 covers 13 residues. The clonotype was recovered from a female donor in good health and CMV-seronegative. Sequencing was carried out using PBMCs. The J gene is TRBJ1-1, the V gene TRBV6-1; unclear D gene. CDR3 protein: CASSQLMNTEAFF. CDR3 in DNA: TGTGCCAGCAGCCAGTTAATGAACACTGAAGCTTTCTTT.